Each of the 10 T cell receptor beta chains below was sequenced from the same sample in a study of technical replicates of blood from a handful of donors. Repertoires were generated with immunoSEQ multiplex PCR, while TCRdb's copy carries only in-frame clones and drops some. Of fewer than 90,000 clones in the sample, 92% were seen once. Source material: T cells isolated from PBMCs. These receptors were collected from a human donor in good health.

This clone was found a few times. The chain combines TRBV30 with TRBJ1-4; D remains ambiguous. V lost 4 bases and J lost 6, with 27 bases in between. The CDR3 is 18 residues long. From germline, CDR1 is GTSNPN and CDR2 SVGIG (reference sequence). CDR3 protein: CAWITFPPQLRPYEKLFF. Written as DNA, the CDR3 is TGTGCCTGGATCACCTTCCCTCCCCAACTAAGACCTTATGAAAAACTGTTTTTT. The whole variable domain, remainder taken from reference TRBV30 and TRBJ1-4, is SQTIHQWPATLVQPVGSPLSLECTVEGTSNPNLYWYRQAAGRGLQLLFYSVGIGQISSEVPQNLSASRPQDRQFILSSKKLLLSDSGFYLCAWITFPPQLRPYEKLFFGSGTQLSVL.

The chain is built from TRBV5-6 and TRBJ2-7; a possible D gene is TRBD2 (6 bases). Trimming took 7 bases from V and 4 from J, leaving 18 bases between them. This CDR3 region has 14 residues. Germline V gene sequence: CDR1 SGHDT, CDR2 YYEEEE. The CDR3 loop reads CASASLHGGYEQYF. The CDR3 DNA reads as TGTGCCAGCGCCTCCCTCCACGGGGGTTACGAGCAGTACTTC.

This chain uses TRBV27 with TRBJ2-3; D is unclear. Trimming took off 4 bases at V and 1 base at J, with 12 bases between the two ends. The germline V gene has CDR1 MNHEY and CDR2 SMNVEV (reference sequence). The CDR3 has 15 residues. DNA of the CDR3: TGTGCCAGCAGTTCCACGACTTGGGGCACAGATACGCAGTATTTT. Amino acids: CASSSTTWGTDTQYF.

The chain carries TRBV7-9 and TRBJ1-1; TRBD1 might be the D (6 bases). The CDR3 contains 14 residues. Germline V lookup: CDR1 SEHNR, CDR2 FQNEAQ (reference sequence). V was trimmed by 5 bases and J by 10 bases, leaving 20 bases between them. The CDR3 spells CASSHKGTQGGAFF. The CDR3 bases are TGTGCCAGCAGCCATAAGGGGACCCAAGGGGGAGCTTTCTTT.

This chain joins TRBV6-5 and TRBJ1-2; D is perhaps TRBD1 (5 bases). The CDR3 extends over 14 amino acids. Trimming removed 0 bases from V and 6 bases from J, with 11 bases in between. Looked up from germline, CDR1 is MNHEY and CDR2 is SVGAGI. The CDR3 bases are TGTGCCAGCAGTTACTCGGAGGGGCAGGATGGCTACACCTTC. Residues: CASSYSEGQDGYTF.

The chain has TRBV5-1 and TRBJ2-5, with 8 positions matching TRBD2. V lost 7 bases to trimming and J lost 1 base; unmatched junction nucleotides: 6. The germline V gene has CDR1 SGHRS and CDR2 YFSETQ. This CDR3 spans 14 amino acids. The CDR3 sequence: CASANGLAQETQYF. The CDR3 nucleotides read TGCGCCAGCGCTAACGGACTAGCCCAAGAGACCCAGTACTTC.

This chain connects TRBV4-3 to TRBJ2-7, with TRBD2 matching 8 bases. Looked up from germline, CDR1 is LGHNA and CDR2 is YSLEER. This CDR3 comprises 17 residues. V was pared by 0 bases and J by 3 bases, with 10 bases of the junction left unmatched. The CDR3 here is CASSQDPQSGRNYEQYF. The CDR3 DNA reads as TGCGCCAGCAGCCAAGATCCCCAAAGCGGGAGAAACTACGAGCAGTACTTC.

The chain recombines TRBV7-9 with TRBJ1-3; TRBD1 agrees at 8 bases. This CDR3 has 15 amino acids. V lost 2 bases, J lost 4 bases, and 4 bases stayed unmatched. The V gene's germline CDR1 is SEHNR and CDR2 FQNEAQ (reference sequence). The CDR3 sequence: CASSLMQGAGNTIYF. The CDR3 DNA is TGTGCCAGCAGCTTAATGCAGGGGGCAGGAAACACCATATATTTT.

V is TRBV5-1 and J is TRBJ2-3; a weak D match, TRBD2 (6 bases). Germline V gene data show CDR1 as SGHRS and CDR2 as YFSETQ. The germline V and J ends were trimmed by 8 bases and 0 bases, with 13 bases remaining between them. This CDR3 region has 14 residues. The chain's CDR3 is CASSRDPSTDTQYF. DNA for the CDR3: TGCGCCAGTTCGCGGGACCCTAGCACAGATACGCAGTATTTT. Full variable domain (rest looked up from reference TRBV5-1 and TRBJ2-3): KAGVTQTPRYLIKTRGQQVTLSCSPISGHRSVSWYQQTPGQGLQFLFEYFSETQRNKGNFPGRFSGRQFSNSRSEMNVSTLELGDSALYLCASSRDPSTDTQYFGPGTRLTVL.

The gene calls are TRBV6-1 and TRBJ2-7; tentatively, D is TRBD2 (6 bases). Trimming shortened V by 3 bases and J by 3 bases, and 15 bases separated the two germline ends. Per the germline V gene, CDR1 is MNHNS and CDR2 is SASEGT. There are 15 residues in the CDR3. The CDR3 here is CASSEGREILYEQYF. CDR3 nucleotides: TGTGCCAGCAGTGAGGGCCGGGAGATCCTCTACGAGCAGTACTTC.